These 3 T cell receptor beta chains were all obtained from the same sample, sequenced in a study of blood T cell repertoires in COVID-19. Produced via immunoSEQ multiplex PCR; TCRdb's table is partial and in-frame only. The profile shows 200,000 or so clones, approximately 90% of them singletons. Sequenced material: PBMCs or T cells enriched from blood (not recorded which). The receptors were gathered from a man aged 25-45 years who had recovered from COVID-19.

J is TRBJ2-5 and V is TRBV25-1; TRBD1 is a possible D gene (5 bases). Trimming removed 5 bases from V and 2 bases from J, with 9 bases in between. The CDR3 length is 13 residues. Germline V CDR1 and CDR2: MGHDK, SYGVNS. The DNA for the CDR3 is TGTGCCAGCAGTCGACAGACGCAAGAGACCCAGTACTTC. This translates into CASSRQTQETQYF.

The chain's CDR3 is CASSRQQGSSEAFF. CDR3 in DNA: TGTGCCAGCAGCCGTCAACAGGGTTCCTCTGAAGCTTTCTTT. The V and J genes are TRBV7-9 and TRBJ1-1; tentatively, D is TRBD1 (6 bases). The germline CDR1 and CDR2 sequences are SEHNR and FQNEAQ (reference sequence). Trimming pared 5 bases from V and 6 bases from J, leaving 16 bases between. The CDR3 runs to 14 residues.

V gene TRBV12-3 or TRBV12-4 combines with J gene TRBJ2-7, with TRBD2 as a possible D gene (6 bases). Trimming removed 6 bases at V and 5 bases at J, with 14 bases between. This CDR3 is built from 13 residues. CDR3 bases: TGTGCCAGCAGACCAGGCGGGGCGGACGAGCAGTACTTC. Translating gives CASRPGGADEQYF.